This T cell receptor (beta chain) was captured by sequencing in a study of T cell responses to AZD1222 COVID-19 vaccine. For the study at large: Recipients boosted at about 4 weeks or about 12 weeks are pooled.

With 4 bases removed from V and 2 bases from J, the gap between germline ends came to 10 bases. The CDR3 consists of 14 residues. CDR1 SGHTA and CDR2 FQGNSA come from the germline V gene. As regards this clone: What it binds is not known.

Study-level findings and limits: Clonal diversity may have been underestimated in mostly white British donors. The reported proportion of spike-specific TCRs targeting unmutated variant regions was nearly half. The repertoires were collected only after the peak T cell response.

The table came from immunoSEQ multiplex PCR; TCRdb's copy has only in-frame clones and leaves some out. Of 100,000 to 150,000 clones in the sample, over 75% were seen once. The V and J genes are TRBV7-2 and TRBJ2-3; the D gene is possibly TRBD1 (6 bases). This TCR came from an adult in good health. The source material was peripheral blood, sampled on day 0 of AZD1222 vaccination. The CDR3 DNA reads TGTGCCAGCAGCTCGACAGGCAACACAGATACGCAGTATTTT. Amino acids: CASSSTGNTDTQYF.